These 19 T cell receptor beta chains were all obtained from the same sample, sequenced in a study of graft-versus-host responses after intestinal transplantation. TCRdb keeps only in-frame clones here, not all; method: immunoSEQ multiplex PCR. The table shows around 100,000 clones, with about 90% occurring only once. What these receptors recognize is not known. The specimen was unstimulated CD4+ T cells sorted from spleen or lymph node cells, collected before transplant. The source of these receptors is a human donor who was the organ donor for an intestinal transplant.

The V and J genes are TRBV4-1 and TRBJ1-2; no clear D. Germline CDR1 and CDR2: MGHRA and YSYEKL. This CDR3 is 15 amino acids long. Trimming cost V 1 base and J 4 bases, with 13 bases left between them. CDR3 nucleotides: TGCGCCAGCAGCCAAGTAAAGGAACTCATCTATGGCTACACCTTC. It yields the protein CASSQVKELIYGYTF.

V usage is TRBV5-1 and J usage is TRBJ1-6, with D perhaps TRBD1 (5 bases). CDR1 is SGHRS and CDR2 is YFSETQ in the germline V gene. Between the trimmed V and J ends, which lost 0 bases and 7 bases, there was a span of 11 bases. This CDR3 region has 15 residues. The CDR3 DNA reads as TGCGCCAGCAGCTTGGTGACAGAACCGAATTCACCCCTCCACTTT. It yields the protein CASSLVTEPNSPLHF. Combining the CDR3 with reference TRBV5-1 and TRBJ1-6 gives the whole variable domain KAGVTQTPRYLIKTRGQQVTLSCSPISGHRSVSWYQQTPGQGLQFLFEYFSETQRNKGNFPGRFSGRQFSNSRSEMNVSTLELGDSALYLCASSLVTEPNSPLHFGNGTRLTVT.

In regard to this clone: In the same sample, other DNA sequences code for this CDR3. V gene TRBV7-9 combines with J gene TRBJ2-7, with a possible D match to TRBD1 (7 bases). Trimming removed 8 bases from V and 2 bases from J, with 19 bases in between. The CDR3 has 15 amino acids. Looked up from germline, CDR1 is SEHNR and CDR2 is FQNEAQ (reference sequence). CDR3 nucleotides: TGTGCCAGCTCCCAAGCAGGGGGGACGGCCTACGAGCAGTACTTC. Its translation: CASSQAGGTAYEQYF. The full variable domain, rest sourced from reference TRBV7-9 and TRBJ2-7, is DTGVSQNPRHKITKRGQNVTFRCDPISEHNRLYWYRQTLGQGPEFLTYFQNEAQLEKSRLLSDRFSAERPKGSFSTLEIQRTEQGDSAMYLCASSQAGGTAYEQYFGPGTRLTVT.

The chain recombines TRBV16 with TRBJ1-3; TRBD1 aligns across 9 bases. This CDR3 has 17 residues. After removal of 0 bases from V and 3 bases from J, the junction contained 6 bases not matched to a gene. Germline lookup yields CDR1 KGHSY and CDR2 FQNENV. The CDR3 region is CASSQSWTGAGGNTIYF. DNA of the CDR3: TGTGCCAGCAGCCAATCGTGGACAGGGGCAGGTGGAAACACCATATATTTT.

This clone was detected once. The V and J genes are TRBV7-2 and TRBJ1-2; 9 bases agree with TRBD1. The CDR3 is 19 amino acids. Trimming at V came to 7 bases and at J to 4 bases, leaving 22 bases not matched to a gene. In germline, CDR1 is SGHTA, CDR2 FQGNSA. Written as DNA, the CDR3 is TGTGCCAGCATTCCACCACAGGGGGCGCGAGGGATAATAGCCTATGGCTACACCTTC. Translation: CASIPPQGARGIIAYGYTF.

The rearrangement uses TRBV27 and TRBJ1-1, with a weak D call TRBD1 (6 bases). Looked up from germline, CDR1 is MNHEY and CDR2 is SMNVEV (reference sequence). Trimming left V 4 bases short and J 4 bases short, with 16 bases between. CDR3 length: 15 residues. The CDR3 protein is CASSSGDRVRTEAFF. CDR3 nucleotides: TGTGCCAGCAGTTCAGGGGATAGGGTTCGCACTGAAGCTTTCTTT.

This chain uses TRBV6-1 with TRBJ1-1, with 10 bases identical to TRBD1. Germline assignment: CDR1 MNHNS and CDR2 SASEGT. The V and J ends lost 8 bases and 7 bases, in that order; junction bases with no gene match: 7. The CDR3 is 13 residues long. CDR3 region: CASGGTGAFEAFF. CDR3 DNA sequence: TGTGCCAGCGGGGGGACAGGGGCCTTTGAAGCTTTCTTT.

This clone was observed a single time. The V call is TRBV5-1, the J call TRBJ1-1; D gene unclear. Trimming stripped 0 bases from V and 1 base from J, with 7 bases between. This CDR3 spans 14 amino acids. Germline-derived CDR1 and CDR2 are SGHRS and YFSETQ. The CDR3 region is CASSLVGRNTEAFF. The CDR3 region has the DNA TGCGCCAGCAGCTTGGTGGGAAGGAACACTGAAGCTTTCTTT.

This rearrangement joins TRBV6-6 to TRBJ1-3; no firm D call. The germline V gene has CDR1 MNHNY and CDR2 SVGAGI (reference sequence). Trimming cost V 0 bases and J 11 bases, with 20 bases left between them. The CDR3 covers 16 residues. The CDR3 is CASSYSNEGRGDAIYF. Written as DNA, the CDR3 is TGTGCCAGCAGTTACTCGAACGAGGGCCGGGGAGACGCCATATATTTT.

The J gene is TRBJ2-7, the V gene TRBV9, with a tentative D call TRBD1 (6 bases). The CDR3 runs to 15 residues. The germline V gene has CDR1 SGDLS and CDR2 YYNGEE. Trimming pared 2 bases from V and 1 base from J, leaving 13 bases between. The CDR3 loop is CASSVHEDRSYEQYF. Here the CDR3 DNA reads TGTGCCAGCAGCGTCCACGAGGACAGATCCTACGAGCAGTACTTC.

This clone is a singleton in its sample. The rearrangement uses TRBV29-1 and TRBJ2-2; TRBD1 or TRBD2 may be the D gene (5 bases each). The germline V gene encodes CDR1 SQVTM and CDR2 ANQGSEA. This CDR3 has 17 residues. V gave up 6 bases and J gave up 2 bases, with 22 bases separating them. CDR3 protein: CSVMITGWGSNTGELFF. The CDR3 bases are TGCAGCGTCATGATCACGGGGTGGGGGTCCAACACCGGGGAGCTGTTTTTT.

This clone was observed a few times. V gene TRBV19 combines with J gene TRBJ1-6; 7 positions match TRBD1. The CDR3 contains 15 residues. J lost 8 bases, V lost 7 bases, and 11 bases had no gene match. Germline V lookup: CDR1 LNHDA, CDR2 SQIVND (reference sequence). The CDR3 region is CASTTGTATYSPLHF. For the CDR3, the DNA is TGTGCCAGTACCACGGGGACAGCTACTTATTCACCCCTCCACTTT.

The J gene is TRBJ2-1, the V gene TRBV6-6, with D tentatively TRBD2 (5 bases). V lost 2 bases and J 3 bases, leaving 11 bases between the germline ends. CDR1 and CDR2 (germline): MNHNY, SVGAGI (reference sequence). The CDR3 extends over 15 amino acids. CDR3 sequence (DNA): TGTGCCAGCAGTTACCCTACTAGTGGCTACAATGAGCAGTTCTTC. Its translation is CASSYPTSGYNEQFF.

The chain carries TRBV28 and TRBJ2-5; 7 bases line up with TRBD1. V shed 7 bases and J 2 bases; nucleotides not matched to a gene: 1. The CDR3 runs to 12 residues. CDR1 is MDHEN and CDR2 is SYDVKM in the germline V gene. The CDR3 region is CASTDRQETQYF. CDR3 bases: TGTGCCAGCACGGACAGGCAAGAGACCCAGTACTTC. The full variable domain, its missing parts supplied by reference TRBV28 and TRBJ2-5, is DVKVTQSSRYLVKRTGEKVFLECVQDMDHENMFWYRQDPGLGLRLIYFSYDVKMKEKGDIPEGYSVSREKKERFSLILESASTNQTSMYLCASTDRQETQYFGPGTRLLVL.

DNA for the CDR3: TGTGCCAGCAGTGTCAGTAATTCACCCCTCCACTTT. Protein product: CASSVSNSPLHF. This chain connects TRBV6-1 to TRBJ1-6; the D is unclear. The CDR3 has 12 amino acids. Trimming took off 4 bases at V and 6 bases at J, with 4 bases between the two ends. Germline lookup yields CDR1 MNHNS and CDR2 SASEGT.

This clone was recorded a few times. This chain links TRBV6-5 with TRBJ1-6, with TRBD1 matching over 9 bases. Per germline, CDR1 MNHEY and CDR2 SVGAGI. The CDR3 extends over 15 amino acids. The V gene end was trimmed by 1 base and the J gene end by 6 bases; junction bases not matched to a gene: 1. In DNA form, the CDR3 reads TGTGCCAGCAGTTACTGGACAGGGGCTAATTCACCCCTCCACTTT. Its protein product is CASSYWTGANSPLHF.

This chain connects TRBV6-5 to TRBJ1-4; 7 positions match TRBD1. Germline V gene lookup returns CDR1 MNHEY and CDR2 SVGAGI. V was pared by 5 bases and J by 5 bases, with 5 bases of the junction left unmatched. The CDR3 has 14 amino acids. The CDR3 region is CASSPGGTNEKLFF. CDR3 sequence (DNA): TGTGCCAGCAGTCCAGGGGGAACCAATGAAAAACTGTTTTTT.

The chain carries TRBV7-6 and TRBJ1-1; TRBD1 aligns across 9 bases. Germline V gene sequence: CDR1 SGHVS, CDR2 FNYEAQ. There are 15 residues in the CDR3. V was pared by 3 bases and J by 0 bases, with 2 bases of the junction left unmatched. CDR3 coding DNA: TGTGCCAGCAGCTTGACAGGGGGAGTGAACACTGAAGCTTTCTTT. Translated: CASSLTGGVNTEAFF.

The rearrangement uses TRBV19 and TRBJ1-6, with D possibly being TRBD1 (5 bases). CDR1 and CDR2 (germline): LNHDA, SQIVND (reference sequence). Trimming stripped 6 bases from V and 8 bases from J, with 14 bases between. The CDR3 loop spans 14 amino acids. CDR3 protein: CASRRTVGDSPLHF. The CDR3 nucleotides are TGTGCCAGTAGGAGGACGGTGGGGGATTCACCCCTCCACTTT.